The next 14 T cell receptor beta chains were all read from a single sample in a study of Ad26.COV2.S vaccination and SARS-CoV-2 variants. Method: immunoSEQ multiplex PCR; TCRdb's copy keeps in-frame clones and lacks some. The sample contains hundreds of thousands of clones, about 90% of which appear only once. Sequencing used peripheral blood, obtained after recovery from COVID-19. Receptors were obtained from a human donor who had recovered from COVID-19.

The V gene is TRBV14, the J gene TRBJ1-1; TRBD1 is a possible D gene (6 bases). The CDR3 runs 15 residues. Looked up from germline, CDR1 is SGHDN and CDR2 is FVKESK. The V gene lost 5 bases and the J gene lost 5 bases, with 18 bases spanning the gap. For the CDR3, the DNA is TGTGCCAGCAGCTCGCGTCGGGGGGCGGCGACTGAAGCTTTCTTT. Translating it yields CASSSRRGAATEAFF.

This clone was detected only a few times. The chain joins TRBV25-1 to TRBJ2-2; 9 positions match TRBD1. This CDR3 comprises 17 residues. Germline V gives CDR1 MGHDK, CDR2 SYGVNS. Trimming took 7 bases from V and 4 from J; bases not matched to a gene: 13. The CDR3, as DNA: TGTGCCAGCACTCCCGGTCCGGGACAGGGTTTCACCGGGGAGCTGTTTTTT. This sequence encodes CASTPGPGQGFTGELFF.

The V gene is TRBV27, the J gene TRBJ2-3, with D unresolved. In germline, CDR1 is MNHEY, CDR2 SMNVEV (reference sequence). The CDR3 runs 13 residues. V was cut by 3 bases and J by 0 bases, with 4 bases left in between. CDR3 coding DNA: TGTGCCAGCAGTTTCCGAAGCACAGATACGCAGTATTTT. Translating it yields CASSFRSTDTQYF.

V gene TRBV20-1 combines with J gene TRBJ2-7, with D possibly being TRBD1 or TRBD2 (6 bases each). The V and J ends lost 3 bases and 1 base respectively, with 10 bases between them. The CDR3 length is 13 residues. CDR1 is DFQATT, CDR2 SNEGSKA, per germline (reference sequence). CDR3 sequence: CSASGGGSYEQYF. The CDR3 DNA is TGCAGTGCTAGTGGAGGGGGATCCTACGAGCAGTACTTC.

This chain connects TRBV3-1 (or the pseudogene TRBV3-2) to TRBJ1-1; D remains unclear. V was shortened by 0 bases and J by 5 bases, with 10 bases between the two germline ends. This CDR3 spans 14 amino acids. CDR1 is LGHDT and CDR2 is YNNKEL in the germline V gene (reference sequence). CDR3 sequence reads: CASSQEMTQTEAFF. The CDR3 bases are TGTGCCAGCAGCCAAGAAATGACCCAAACTGAAGCTTTCTTT.

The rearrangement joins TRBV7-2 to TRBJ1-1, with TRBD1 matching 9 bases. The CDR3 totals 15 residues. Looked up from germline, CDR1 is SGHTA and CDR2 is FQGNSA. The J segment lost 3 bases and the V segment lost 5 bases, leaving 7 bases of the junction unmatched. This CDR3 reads CASSLGTGLDTEAFF. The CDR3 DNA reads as TGTGCCAGCAGCCTCGGGACAGGGTTGGACACTGAAGCTTTCTTT.

The CDR3 DNA follows: TGTGCCAGCAGCCCCCTCCGACTAGCGGGGGTGAGCTCCTACAATGAGCAGTTCTTC. Its translation is CASSPLRLAGVSSYNEQFF. The chain recombines TRBV13 with TRBJ2-1; 12 nucleotides align to TRBD2. V gave up 5 bases and J gave up 0 bases; unmatched junction bases: 11. The CDR3 length is 19 residues. Germline CDR1 and CDR2: PRHDT and FYEKMQ (reference sequence).

The CDR3 coding sequence is TGTGCCAGCAGCTTAGTTCAGGGAAACCCTGGAAACACCATATATTTT. Its translation: CASSLVQGNPGNTIYF. V usage is TRBV5-4 and J usage is TRBJ1-3; D possibly corresponds to TRBD1 (5 bases). The germline V and J ends were trimmed by 2 bases and 2 bases, with 14 bases remaining between them. Germline CDR1 is SGHNT and CDR2 is YYREEE (reference sequence). There are 16 residues in the CDR3.

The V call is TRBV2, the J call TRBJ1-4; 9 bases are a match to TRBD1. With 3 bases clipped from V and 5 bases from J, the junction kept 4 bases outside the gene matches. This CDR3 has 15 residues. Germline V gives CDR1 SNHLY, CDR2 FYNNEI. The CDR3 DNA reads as TGTGCCAGCAGTGAGGGGACAGGGTTAAATGAAAAACTGTTTTTT. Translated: CASSEGTGLNEKLFF.

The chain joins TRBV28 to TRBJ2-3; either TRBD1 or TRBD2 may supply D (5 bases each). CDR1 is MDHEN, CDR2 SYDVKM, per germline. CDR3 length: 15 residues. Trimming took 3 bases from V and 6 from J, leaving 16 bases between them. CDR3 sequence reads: CASSFVGTASDTQYF. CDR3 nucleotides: TGTGCCAGCAGTTTTGTCGGGACGGCCTCTGATACGCAGTATTTT.

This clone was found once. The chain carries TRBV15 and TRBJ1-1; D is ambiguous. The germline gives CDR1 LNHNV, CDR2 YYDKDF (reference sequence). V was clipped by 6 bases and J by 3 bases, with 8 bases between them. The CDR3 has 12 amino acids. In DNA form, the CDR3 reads TGTGCCACCAGTAACAGATACACTGAAGCTTTCTTT. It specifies CATSNRYTEAFF.

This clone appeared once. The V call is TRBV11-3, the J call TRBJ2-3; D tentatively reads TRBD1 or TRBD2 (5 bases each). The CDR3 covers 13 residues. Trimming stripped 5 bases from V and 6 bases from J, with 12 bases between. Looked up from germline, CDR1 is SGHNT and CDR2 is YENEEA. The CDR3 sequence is CASSLDWGDTQYF. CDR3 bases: TGTGCCAGCAGCCTCGACTGGGGGGATACGCAGTATTTT. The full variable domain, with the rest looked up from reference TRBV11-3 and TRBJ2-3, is EAGVVQSPRYKIIEKKQPVAFWCNPISGHNTLYWYLQNLGQGPELLIRYENEEAVDDSQLPKDRFSAERLKGVDSTLKIQPAELGDSAVYLCASSLDWGDTQYFGPGTRLTVL.

The CDR3 sequence: CASSLKTNTEAFF. The CDR3 DNA sequence: TGCGCCAGCAGCCTTAAGACGAACACTGAAGCTTTCTTT. J is TRBJ1-1 and V is TRBV4-3; D remains ambiguous. The ends were cut back, 4 bases at V and 1 base at J, with 7 bases in the middle. The V gene's germline CDR1 is LGHNA and CDR2 YSLEER. CDR3 length equals 13 residues.

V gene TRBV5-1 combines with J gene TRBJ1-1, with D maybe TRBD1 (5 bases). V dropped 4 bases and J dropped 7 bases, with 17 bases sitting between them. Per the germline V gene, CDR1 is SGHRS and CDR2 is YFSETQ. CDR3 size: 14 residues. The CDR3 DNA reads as TGCGCCAGCAGCCCGCGGGGTGGGGACGTTGAAGCTTTCTTT. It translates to CASSPRGGDVEAFF.